A selection of T cell receptor beta chains follows, all from one sample in a study of T cell responses to AZD1222 COVID-19 vaccine. Some clones are missing from TCRdb's copy, which holds only in-frame ones; the method was immunoSEQ multiplex PCR. The sample carries roughly 190,000 clones, approximately 91% recorded once. The material was peripheral blood, obtained 28 days after the second AZD1222 dose. These receptors were taken from an adult who received the AZD1222 COVID-19 vaccine. Both conserved end residues are part of each CDR3. A D gene is named only where the DNA matches it firmly. Where a row states a size, it is once, few, many or the class of an expanded clone; other rows omit it.

d_call	v_call	j_call	clone_size	cdr3_aa	cdr3_nt
NA	TRBV29-1	TRBJ2-7	once	CSVADHGYEQYF	TGCAGCGTTGCCGATCACGGTTACGAGCAGTACTTC
NA	TRBV6-5	TRBJ2-3	NA	CASSLGGGYTDTQYF	TGTGCCAGCAGTCTAGGGGGAGGGTACACAGATACGCAGTATTTT
TRBD2	TRBV18	TRBJ2-3	NA	CASSLLAGSTADTQYF	TGTGCCAGCTCACTCCTAGCGGGATCGACGGCAGATACGCAGTATTTT
NA	TRBV7-2	TRBJ2-5	NA	CASSLSGGTETQYF	TGTGCCAGCAGCTTATCGGGTGGGACAGAGACCCAGTACTTC
NA	TRBV5-1	TRBJ2-1	once	CASSLFGRSLSYNEQFF	TGCGCCAGCAGCTTGTTTGGCCGGTCCCTATCCTACAATGAGCAGTTCTTC
NA	TRBV30	TRBJ1-5	NA	CAWSSGIFQPQHF	TGTGCCTGGAGTTCCGGGATTTTCCAGCCCCAGCATTTT
TRBD2	TRBV9	TRBJ2-3	once	CASSRTGRDYACF	TGTGCCAGCAGCCGGACGGGGCGGGACTATGCCTGTTTT
TRBD1	TRBV30	TRBJ1-6	once	CALIRGQPNSPLHF	TGTGCCCTAATACGGGGACAGCCGAATTCACCCCTCCACTTT
NA	TRBV12-3/TRBV12-4	TRBJ1-2	NA	CASSSLGALGYTF	TGTGCCAGCAGCTCTTTGGGGGCACTCGGCTACACCTTC
NA	TRBV11-1	TRBJ2-3	NA	CASSSSVGPSGDTQYF	TGTGCCAGCAGCTCGAGCGTGGGACCCTCTGGAGATACGCAGTATTTT
NA	TRBV4-2	TRBJ2-5	NA	CASSQDPSGAGQETQYF	TGTGCCAGCAGCCAAGATCCTTCGGGGGCCGGACAAGAGACCCAGTACTTC
NA	TRBV14	TRBJ1-6	NA	CASSRGGWNSPLHF	TGTGCCAGCAGCCGGGGTGGGTGGAATTCACCCCTCCACTTT
NA	TRBV12-3/TRBV12-4	TRBJ1-1	NA	CASSLDRATEAFF	TGTGCCAGCAGTTTAGACAGGGCAACTGAAGCTTTCTTT
NA	TRBV6-5	TRBJ1-4	NA	CASSYDLGEKLFF	TGTGCCAGCAGTTACGACCTGGGTGAAAAACTGTTTTTT
TRBD1	TRBV19	TRBJ2-1	NA	CASSKRQGDYNEQFF	TGTGCCAGTAGTAAGCGACAGGGCGATTACAATGAGCAGTTCTTC
NA	TRBV4-1	TRBJ2-5	once	CASSQGLGAEGTQYF	TGCGCCAGCAGCCAAGGGCTGGGGGCCGAGGGGACCCAGTACTTC